A single sample gave rise to the 28 T cell receptor beta chains below, sequenced in a study of blood T cell repertoires in COVID-19. Clones were sequenced by immunoSEQ multiplex PCR, and TCRdb holds only the in-frame ones, with some missing. Altogether 270,000 or so clones are present, roughly 89% being singletons, with the ten largest covering 2% to 2.5%. The sequenced sample was peripheral blood. The source is an older woman with COVID-19, enrolled during active disease.

V gene TRBV27 combines with J gene TRBJ2-7; 7 bases line up with TRBD1. CDR1 and CDR2 (germline): MNHEY, SMNVEV (reference sequence). CDR3 size: 13 residues. V was clipped by 5 bases and J by 7 bases; unmatched bases: 8. The CDR3 region has the DNA TGTGCCAGCAGTCGACAGGGTACACGGGAGCAGTACTTC. It specifies CASSRQGTREQYF.

The chain has TRBV7-2 and TRBJ1-2; D remains unclear. Trimming stripped 1 base from V and 4 bases from J, with 7 bases between. This CDR3 region has 13 residues. Germline lookup yields CDR1 SGHTA and CDR2 FQGNSA. The CDR3 spells CASSLEVSYGYTF. The CDR3 nucleotides are TGTGCCAGCAGCTTAGAAGTCAGCTATGGCTACACCTTC.

J is TRBJ1-6 and V is TRBV3-1 (or the pseudogene TRBV3-2); 9 bases map to TRBD1. Germline V gene data show CDR1 as LGHDT and CDR2 as YNNKEL (reference sequence). The V segment lost 1 base and the J segment 9 bases; nucleotides outside the gene matches: 13. CDR3 length: 18 amino acids. The CDR3 loop is CASSQAPRADRGPSPLHF. CDR3 sequence (DNA): TGTGCCAGCAGCCAAGCACCAAGGGCGGACAGGGGACCTTCACCCCTCCACTTT.

The chain combines TRBV3-1 (or the pseudogene TRBV3-2) with TRBJ1-6; TRBD1 aligns across 7 bases. Germline CDR1 LGHDT, CDR2 YNNKEL (reference sequence). CDR3 length: 14 amino acids. V lost 4 bases, J lost 9 bases, and 6 bases stayed unmatched. In DNA, the CDR3 is TGTGCCAGCAGCCCTTCAGGGGGAGGTTCACCCCTCCACTTT. This translates into CASSPSGGGSPLHF.

This chain joins TRBV11-2 and TRBJ1-2; 8 nucleotides agree with TRBD1. V was clipped by 5 bases and J by 4 bases; unmatched bases: 6. There are 14 residues in the CDR3. Germline V gives CDR1 SGHAT, CDR2 FQNNGV. CDR3 nucleotides: TGTGCCAGCAGCCCAGGGGGCAAATTCTATGGCTACACCTTC. It yields the protein CASSPGGKFYGYTF. The full variable domain, its missing parts supplied by reference TRBV11-2 and TRBJ1-2, is EAGVAQSPRYKIIEKRQSVAFWCNPISGHATLYWYQQILGQGPKLLIQFQNNGVVDDSQLPKDRFSAERLKGVDSTLKIQPAKLEDSAVYLCASSPGGKFYGYTFGSGTRLTVV.

This sequence joins TRBV5-1 and TRBJ2-7; 9 bases match TRBD2. The length of the CDR3 is 15 residues. The V and J ends lost 4 bases and 7 bases, in that order; junction bases with no gene match: 12. Germline V gene data show CDR1 as SGHRS and CDR2 as YFSETQ. The DNA of the CDR3 is TGCGCCAGCAGCCGAGTAGCGGGGGCTCGGAGTGAGCAGTACTTC. It specifies CASSRVAGARSEQYF.

This clone has a handful of counts. The chain recombines TRBV2 with TRBJ2-7; D possibly corresponds to TRBD1 (5 bases). Germline CDR1 is SNHLY and CDR2 is FYNNEI. Between the trimmed V and J ends, which lost 6 bases and 10 bases, there was a span of 16 bases. This CDR3 has 12 amino acids. The CDR3 spells CASRKETGDQYF. The DNA for the CDR3 is TGTGCCAGCAGAAAAGAAACAGGCGACCAGTACTTC.

V usage is TRBV7-9 and J usage is TRBJ2-7; TRBD2 agrees at 13 bases. With 5 bases clipped from V and 5 bases from J, the junction kept 12 bases outside the gene matches. Germline lookup yields CDR1 SEHNR and CDR2 FQNEAQ (reference sequence). The length of the CDR3 is 17 residues. The CDR3 DNA follows: TGTGCCAGCAGCCCGAGACTAGCGGGGGGAATATGGGACGAGCAGTACTTC. Translating gives CASSPRLAGGIWDEQYF.

The chain employs TRBV15 and TRBJ1-2, with 10 positions matching TRBD1. CDR1 and CDR2 (germline): LNHNV, YYDKDF (reference sequence). The junction had 6 bases not matched to a gene; V was cut back by 0 bases and J by 8 bases. The CDR3 sequence is 15 residues long. The CDR3 is CATSRDRGQGKGYTF. CDR3 nucleotides: TGTGCCACCAGCAGAGATAGGGGACAGGGGAAAGGCTACACCTTC.

V usage is TRBV7-9 and J usage is TRBJ1-6; tentative D call: TRBD1 (6 bases). The V end was cut by 3 bases, the J end by 14 bases, with 17 bases between. Germline assignment: CDR1 SEHNR and CDR2 FQNEAQ (reference sequence). This CDR3 comprises 14 residues. Here the CDR3 DNA reads TGTGCCAGCAGCTTGGGGGGGGGCGAAGGAACCCTCCACTTT. This gives the protein CASSLGGGEGTLHF.

This chain connects TRBV27 to TRBJ1-2, with 12 positions matching TRBD1. J gave up 6 bases and V 8 bases, and 4 bases lay outside the gene matches. The CDR3 totals 13 residues. Germline loops: CDR1 MNHEY, CDR2 SMNVEV (reference sequence). The CDR3 loop reads CASGGQGANGYTF. The CDR3, as DNA: TGTGCCAGCGGGGGACAGGGGGCCAATGGCTACACCTTC.

CDR3 region: CAISAWPRDYGYTF. The CDR3, as DNA: TGTGCCATCAGTGCTTGGCCTCGGGACTATGGCTACACCTTC. This sequence joins TRBV10-3 and TRBJ1-2, with unresolved D. The CDR3 sequence is 14 residues long. Germline V gene data show CDR1 as ENHRY and CDR2 as SYGVKD. V was trimmed by 4 bases and J by 3 bases, leaving 12 bases between them.

The chain has TRBV4-1 and TRBJ2-3; 7 bases agree with TRBD1. The CDR3 is made up of 16 amino acids. Germline V gene data show CDR1 as MGHRA and CDR2 as YSYEKL. Germline trimming cut 2 bases from V and 12 bases from J; bases unmatched to any gene: 17. The CDR3 here is CASSQPGTVPPPSQYF. The CDR3 DNA sequence: TGCGCCAGCAGCCAACCCGGGACAGTGCCTCCTCCCTCCCAGTATTTT.

The chain recombines TRBV5-4 with TRBJ1-1; D is undetermined. The CDR3 consists of 13 residues. Germline loops: CDR1 SGHNT, CDR2 YYREEE (reference sequence). With 1 base removed from V and 4 bases from J, the gap between germline ends came to 8 bases. CDR3 nucleotide sequence: TGTGCCAGCAGCTTGTCGAGGATCACTGAAGCTTTCTTT. Its protein is CASSLSRITEAFF.

The chain is built from TRBV6-5 and TRBJ1-4, with D possibly matching TRBD1 (6 bases). The V gene lost 7 bases and the J gene lost 5 bases, with 14 bases spanning the gap. The CDR3 is 14 residues long. The germline V gene encodes CDR1 MNHEY and CDR2 SVGAGI. The CDR3 region is CASKRDNANEKLFF. CDR3 DNA sequence: TGTGCCAGCAAGAGGGACAATGCAAATGAAAAACTGTTTTTT.

This clone was recorded once. The chain is built from TRBV4-2 and TRBJ2-3; D possibly corresponds to TRBD1 (6 bases). Germline V gene lookup returns CDR1 LGHNA and CDR2 YNFKEQ. The CDR3 is 16 amino acids. Trimming pared 0 bases from V and 5 bases from J, leaving 15 bases between. CDR3 sequence: CASSQEISGAGDTQYF. As DNA, the CDR3 is TGTGCCAGCAGCCAAGAAATCTCAGGGGCGGGAGATACGCAGTATTTT.

V gene TRBV3-1 (or the pseudogene TRBV3-2) combines with J gene TRBJ2-5, with TRBD1 matching over 9 bases. The CDR3 length is 14 residues. Per germline, CDR1 LGHDT and CDR2 YNNKEL (reference sequence). Trimming cost V 6 bases and J 7 bases; bases outside gene matches: 9. The CDR3 coding sequence is TGTGCCAGCAGGCCACAGGGGGCCCCGAGGACCCAGTACTTC. This encodes CASRPQGAPRTQYF.

About this clone: The sample carries other DNA sequences with the same CDR3. The chain couples TRBV6-1 to TRBJ1-2; 7 bases map to TRBD1. Germline CDR1 reads MNHNS; CDR2 reads SASEGT. The CDR3 contains 17 residues. Unmatched junction bases numbered 14, after V lost 4 bases and J lost 3 bases. CDR3: CASSVYLDRALDYGYTF. The CDR3 coding sequence is TGTGCCAGCAGTGTATACCTCGACAGGGCACTGGACTATGGCTACACCTTC.

This chain uses TRBV7-3 with TRBJ2-1, with 7 bases that match TRBD2. The ends lost 0 bases at V and 7 bases at J; junction bases unmatched: 3. The CDR3 consists of 14 residues. Germline CDR1 SGHTA, CDR2 FQGTGA. The CDR3 DNA sequence: TGTGCCAGCAGCTTAACGGCGGGGGAGAATGAGCAGTTCTTC. Its translation: CASSLTAGENEQFF.

The V gene is TRBV4-3, the J gene TRBJ1-4; D unresolved. CDR3 length: 15 residues. V lost 0 bases, J lost 10 bases, and 15 bases lay in between. Per the germline V gene, CDR1 is LGHNA and CDR2 is YSLEER. In DNA form, the CDR3 reads TGCGCCAGCAGCCAAGAAGCCCAAGCTCGAGGAAAACTGTTTTTT. It yields the protein CASSQEAQARGKLFF.

This chain uses TRBV6-2 or TRBV6-3 with TRBJ1-5; 7 positions match TRBD1. The germline V gene has CDR1 MNHEY and CDR2 SVGEGT. The junction had 14 bases not matched to a gene; V was cut back by 5 bases and J by 7 bases. The CDR3 runs 16 residues. In DNA, the CDR3 is TGTGCCAGCAGTGCGGGGTTACAGGGGAGAAGACAGCCCCAGCATTTT. Translating gives CASSAGLQGRRQPQHF.

This chain joins TRBV7-8 and TRBJ2-5; possible D gene TRBD1, 6 bases. CDR3 length: 14 residues. V lost 5 bases and J 3 bases, leaving 13 bases between the germline ends. CDR1 is SGHVS and CDR2 is FQNEAQ in the germline V gene. For the CDR3, the DNA is TGTGCCAGCAGCCCGTGGACAGCTAAAGAGACCCAGTACTTC. It translates to CASSPWTAKETQYF.

The rearrangement joins TRBV19 to TRBJ2-7, with 9 nucleotides matching TRBD1. CDR1 and CDR2 (germline): LNHDA, SQIVND (reference sequence). J was trimmed by 5 bases and V by 2 bases; bases with no gene match: 7. The CDR3 covers 15 residues. CDR3 region: CASSITGTGNHEQYF. The CDR3 region has the DNA TGTGCCAGTAGTATAACCGGGACAGGGAATCACGAGCAGTACTTC.

V gene TRBV7-9 combines with J gene TRBJ2-3; D unresolved. This CDR3 comprises 13 residues. V was clipped by 1 base and J by 6 bases, with 8 bases between them. Germline V lookup: CDR1 SEHNR, CDR2 FQNEAQ (reference sequence). The CDR3 is CASSLGSYDTQYF. The CDR3, as DNA: TGTGCCAGCAGCTTAGGTAGTTACGATACGCAGTATTTT.

V usage is TRBV29-1 and J usage is TRBJ2-1; a possible D gene is TRBD2 (6 bases). The V gene's germline CDR1 is SQVTM and CDR2 ANQGSEA. V was cut by 1 base and J by 4 bases, with 8 bases left in between. The CDR3 loop spans 13 amino acids. The CDR3 sequence is CSVEGDFYNEQFF. The CDR3 nucleotides are TGCAGCGTTGAAGGGGACTTTTACAATGAGCAGTTCTTC.

V is TRBV19 and J is TRBJ1-5, with 8 bases identical to TRBD1. Germline assignment: CDR1 LNHDA and CDR2 SQIVND (reference sequence). The CDR3 has 14 residues. V was pared by 11 bases and J by 7 bases, with 13 bases of the junction left unmatched. CDR3 in DNA: TGTGCCGGCAGCCCCGGGACAGGAGGCCAGCCCCAGCATTTT. This codes for CAGSPGTGGQPQHF.

V is TRBV10-3 and J is TRBJ1-1, with 7 positions matching TRBD1. V lost 10 bases and J lost 6; bases outside the gene matches: 17. The germline V gene has CDR1 ENHRY and CDR2 SYGVKD. The CDR3 is made up of 15 amino acids. CDR3 amino acids: CATLQGRRDGAEAFF. CDR3 sequence (DNA): TGTGCCACCTTACAGGGGAGACGGGATGGGGCTGAAGCTTTCTTT.

This chain joins TRBV11-1 and TRBJ1-1; D perhaps matches TRBD1 (5 bases). Between the trimmed V and J ends, which lost 5 bases and 4 bases, there was a span of 20 bases. The CDR3 totals 16 residues. Germline V gene lookup returns CDR1 SGHAT and CDR2 FQDESV (reference sequence). In nucleotides, the CDR3 is TGTGCCAGCAGCCCCGGACGCTTCAGGGATCTCACTGAAGCTTTCTTT. It yields the protein CASSPGRFRDLTEAFF.